The 16 T cell receptor beta chains below come from one sample, sequenced in a study of T cell repertoires in urothelial bladder cancer. Profiling relied on immunoSEQ multiplex PCR, and the TCRdb table lists in-frame clones only, not all of them. The table shows around 10,000 clones, with about 61% occurring only once. Sequenced material: tumor-infiltrating cells from bladder cancer. The receptors here all came from a human donor with urothelial carcinoma.

The rearrangement uses TRBV20-1 and TRBJ2-5; D not resolved. The V gene's germline CDR1 is DFQATT and CDR2 SNEGSKA (reference sequence). This CDR3 spans 10 amino acids. The CDR3 coding sequence is TGCAGCGGACACCAAGAGACCCAGTACTTC. It translates to CSGHQETQYF.

The V call is TRBV29-1, the J call TRBJ1-3; unclear D gene. V was trimmed by 5 bases and J by 0 bases, leaving 5 bases between them. Germline CDR1 is SQVTM and CDR2 is ANQGSEA. The length of the CDR3 is 12 residues. CDR3 amino acids: CSVRPSGNTIYF. The CDR3 bases are TGCAGCGTTAGGCCCTCTGGAAACACCATATATTTT.

This rearrangement joins TRBV5-4 to TRBJ1-4; D is ambiguous. The ends were cut back, 0 bases at V and 0 bases at J, with 9 bases in the middle. Per the germline V gene, CDR1 is SGHNT and CDR2 is YYREEE (reference sequence). The CDR3 totals 16 residues. This chain's CDR3 is CASSLGLGPTNEKLFF. The DNA for the CDR3 is TGTGCCAGCAGCTTGGGCTTGGGTCCAACTAATGAAAAACTGTTTTTT.

This clone came up a few times. The rearrangement links TRBV27 to TRBJ1-1; D call uncertain. Trimming shortened V by 3 bases and J by 1 base, and 9 bases separated the two germline ends. This CDR3 has 14 residues. Germline V gene sequence: CDR1 MNHEY, CDR2 SMNVEV (reference sequence). The CDR3 nucleotides are TGTGCCAGCAGTTTCCTCGGCCAGAACACTGAAGCTTTCTTT. Translating gives CASSFLGQNTEAFF.

Only a few counts were recorded for this clone. The chain links TRBV10-2 to TRBJ2-3, with D uncertain. V lost 3 bases and J lost 8, with 9 bases in between. CDR3 length: 12 residues. Germline CDR1 reads WSHSY; CDR2 reads SAAADI. The chain's CDR3 is CASSDSGVTQYF. For the CDR3, the DNA is TGCGCCAGCAGTGATTCTGGGGTTACGCAGTATTTT.

This clone was seen a handful of times. The rearrangement links TRBV27 to TRBJ2-7; D gene uncertain. The germline gives CDR1 MNHEY, CDR2 SMNVEV (reference sequence). The CDR3 sequence is 13 residues long. The V and J ends lost 6 bases and 3 bases respectively, with 12 bases between them. The CDR3 spells CASSPLGGYEQYF. In DNA, the CDR3 is TGTGCCAGCAGCCCCCTCGGCGGCTACGAGCAGTACTTC.

The V gene is TRBV7-9, the J gene TRBJ2-2, with D hard to call. The V end lost 3 bases, the J end lost 5 bases, and 13 bases lay between the germline ends. Germline CDR1 is SEHNR and CDR2 is FQNEAQ (reference sequence). The CDR3 spans 15 residues. This chain's CDR3 is CASSFWARGTGELFF. DNA of the CDR3: TGTGCCAGCAGCTTTTGGGCCCGAGGAACCGGGGAGCTGTTTTTT.

The genes are TRBV27 and TRBJ1-1; D unclear. Trimming took off 0 bases at V and 4 bases at J, with 15 bases between the two ends. CDR1 MNHEY and CDR2 SMNVEV come from the germline V gene (reference sequence). This CDR3 region has 16 residues. CDR3 amino acids: CASSLSTPTGITEAFF. The CDR3 DNA reads TGTGCCAGCAGTTTATCTACCCCGACGGGAATCACTGAAGCTTTCTTT.

The CDR3 here is CASSIDMRGGTAFF. The CDR3, as DNA: TGTGCCAGTAGTATAGATATGAGAGGAGGGACCGCGTTCTTC. The chain combines TRBV19 with TRBJ2-1; D may be TRBD2 (6 bases). The CDR3 loop spans 14 amino acids. V dropped 0 bases and J dropped 15 bases, with 18 bases sitting between them. From germline, CDR1 is LNHDA and CDR2 SQIVND (reference sequence).

This sequence joins TRBV5-6 and TRBJ1-1; TRBD1 is a possible D gene (6 bases). Trimming removed 1 base from V and 1 base from J, with 14 bases in between. This CDR3 is built from 16 residues. Looked up from germline, CDR1 is SGHDT and CDR2 is YYEEEE. The CDR3 loop reads CASSLYRGGENTEAFF. CDR3 in DNA: TGTGCCAGCAGCTTGTATCGGGGGGGCGAGAACACTGAAGCTTTCTTT. The full variable domain, its missing parts supplied by reference TRBV5-6 and TRBJ1-1, is DAGVTQSPTHLIKTRGQQVTLRCSPKSGHDTVSWYQQALGQGPQFIFQYYEEEERQRGNFPDRFSGHQFPNYSSELNVNALLLGDSALYLCASSLYRGGENTEAFFGQGTRLTVV.

This rearrangement joins TRBV14 to TRBJ2-1; 11 positions match TRBD1. The CDR3 is 15 residues long. Germline V gene sequence: CDR1 SGHDN, CDR2 FVKESK. Trimming removed 7 bases from V and 7 bases from J; junction bases left unmatched: 9. The CDR3 DNA reads as TGTGCCAGCATGGACAGGGGGCTAACGGTAAATGAGCAGTTCTTC. This sequence encodes CASMDRGLTVNEQFF.

The V and J genes are TRBV5-4 and TRBJ2-3; the D gene is possibly TRBD2 (5 bases). V was trimmed by 4 bases and J by 0 bases, leaving 12 bases between them. The germline gives CDR1 SGHNT, CDR2 YYREEE (reference sequence). The CDR3 has 15 residues. CDR3 DNA sequence: TGTGCCAGCAGCCCTGGACTCGGAAGCACAGATACGCAGTATTTT. This translates into CASSPGLGSTDTQYF.

This clone was seen a few times. V gene TRBV4-3 combines with J gene TRBJ2-3, with D unresolved. Looked up from germline, CDR1 is LGHNA and CDR2 is YSLEER. Trimming shortened V by 1 base and J by 6 bases, and 5 bases separated the two germline ends. The CDR3 has 12 amino acids. CDR3: CASSQVEDTQYF. CDR3 bases: TGCGCCAGCAGCCAAGTTGAGGATACGCAGTATTTT.

This clone has only a few counts. Here the CDR3 reads CASRPLTGGYGYTF. The CDR3 nucleotides are TGTGCCAGCAGACCCCTCACAGGGGGCTATGGCTACACCTTC. The chain recombines TRBV6-5 with TRBJ1-2; 8 positions agree with TRBD1. V was clipped by 6 bases and J by 4 bases; unmatched bases: 7. The CDR3 loop spans 14 amino acids. Germline CDR1 and CDR2: MNHEY and SVGAGI.

This clone is large. The chain employs TRBV6-5 and TRBJ2-7; 7 bases map to TRBD1. CDR3 length: 14 residues. In germline, CDR1 is MNHEY, CDR2 SVGAGI. Unmatched junction bases numbered 6, after V lost 4 bases and J lost 3 bases. Here the CDR3 DNA reads TGTGCCAGCAGTTGGAAGGGGGCCGGCTACGAGCAGTACTTC. The encoded protein is CASSWKGAGYEQYF.

The rearrangement links TRBV15 to TRBJ1-2; the D is unclear. CDR3 length: 14 residues. V was clipped by 0 bases and J by 4 bases, with 9 bases between them. Germline-derived CDR1 and CDR2 are LNHNV and YYDKDF (reference sequence). Here the CDR3 reads CATSREAKAYGYTF. The CDR3 DNA reads as TGTGCCACCAGCAGAGAAGCTAAAGCCTATGGCTACACCTTC.